Each of the 17 T cell receptor beta chains below was sequenced from the same sample in a study of T cells in Graves' hyperthyroidism and ophthalmopathy. RNA transcripts provided the source from which TCR beta CDR3 regions were amplified. The HTBI primer set served for first-round RT-PCR of the TCR CDR3. Via MiXCR, TCRdb re-called the multiplex PCR reads, giving one row per CDR3 protein. Altogether about half a million distinct CDR3 sequences are present, less than 25% being singletons, with the ten largest covering approximately 26%. Material: blood. These receptors were obtained from a man in his late teens or twenties with Graves' hyperthyroidism.

The gene calls are TRBV7-2 and TRBJ1-2; D is unresolved. Germline V gene sequence: CDR1 SGHTA, CDR2 FQGNSA. The ends were cut back, 3 bases at V and 2 bases at J, with 10 bases in the middle. The CDR3 consists of 14 residues. The DNA for the CDR3 is TGTGCCAGCAGCTTCACCGACGGAAACTATGGCTACACCTTC. Protein product: CASSFTDGNYGYTF.

This clonotype has at least ten counts. The V gene is TRBV28, the J gene TRBJ1-3; D might be TRBD1 (5 bases). The germline gives CDR1 MDHEN, CDR2 SYDVKM. With 6 bases removed from V and 1 base from J, the gap between germline ends came to 19 bases. The CDR3 length is 17 residues. CDR3: CASRGVVGGGSGNTIYF. The CDR3, as DNA: TGTGCCAGCAGGGGAGTGGTCGGGGGAGGATCTGGAAACACCATATATTTT.

CDR3 residues: CASSPVGQGYEQYF. In DNA form, the CDR3 reads TGTGCCAGCAGCCCAGTGGGACAGGGTTACGAGCAGTACTTC. The rearrangement uses TRBV7-9 and TRBJ2-7, with 9 bases lining up with TRBD1. CDR3 length: 14 residues. V dropped 5 bases and J dropped 4; count of bases not matched to a gene: 6. Germline assignment: CDR1 SEHNR and CDR2 FQNEAQ (reference sequence).

This clonotype was observed many times. The J gene is TRBJ1-1, the V gene TRBV5-5; 8 bases match TRBD1. Germline V gene sequence: CDR1 SGHKS, CDR2 YYEKEE (reference sequence). The trim removed 7 bases at V and 5 bases at J, leaving 7 bases unmatched. This CDR3 contains 13 residues. The chain's CDR3 is CASSAGGWTEAFF. CDR3 bases: TGTGCCAGCTCGGCAGGGGGCTGGACTGAAGCTTTCTTT.

Many counts were recorded for this clonotype. V and J are TRBV2 and TRBJ1-2; D is possibly TRBD1 (5 bases). The CDR3 length is 16 residues. V dropped 8 bases and J dropped 3 bases, with 22 bases sitting between them. Germline V gene sequence: CDR1 SNHLY, CDR2 FYNNEI. The CDR3 reads CASSVFREQGYYGYTF. Written as DNA, the CDR3 is TGTGCCAGCTCGGTCTTCCGAGAGCAGGGATACTATGGCTACACCTTC. Complete variable domain (other parts from reference TRBV2 and TRBJ1-2): EPEVTQTPSHQVTQMGQEVILRCVPISNHLYFYWYRQILGQKVEFLVSFYNNEISEKSEIFDDQFSVERPDGSNFTLKIRSTKLEDSAMYFCASSVFREQGYYGYTFGSGTRLTVV.

This clonotype showed up many times. The chain employs TRBV5-1 and TRBJ1-2; possibly TRBD1 for D (5 bases). CDR1 and CDR2 (germline): SGHRS, YFSETQ. The CDR3 is 14 amino acids. The ends were cut back, 1 base at V and 8 bases at J, with 15 bases in the middle. As DNA, the CDR3 is TGCGCCAGCAGCTTGACCGGGACCGATGCGGGCTACACCTTC. This gives the protein CASSLTGTDAGYTF.

This clonotype was recorded at least ten times. The chain carries TRBV12-3 or TRBV12-4 and TRBJ1-1; D gene unclear. Trimming removed 5 bases from V and 4 bases from J, with 17 bases in between. The CDR3 spans 15 residues. The CDR3 bases are TGTGCCAGCAGTCCCTTTTTGGGCTCCAGCACTGAAGCTTTCTTT. Protein sequence: CASSPFLGSSTEAFF.

This clonotype was observed at least ten times. This chain uses TRBV19 with TRBJ1-2; TRBD1 agrees at 9 bases. The ends lost 6 bases at V and 6 bases at J; junction bases unmatched: 8. This CDR3 is 14 amino acids long. Germline CDR1 LNHDA, CDR2 SQIVND (reference sequence). The CDR3 DNA is TGTGCCAGTAGGAACCCGGGACAGGGCGATGGCTACACCTTC. Amino acid sequence: CASRNPGQGDGYTF.

The table lists this clonotype with many counts. The chain is built from TRBV13 and TRBJ1-6; D not resolved. The ends were cut back, 5 bases at V and 7 bases at J, with 9 bases in the middle. CDR3 length equals 13 residues. Germline loops: CDR1 PRHDT, CDR2 FYEKMQ (reference sequence). The CDR3 region is CASSRGRNSPLHF. CDR3 nucleotides: TGTGCCAGCAGCCGGGGAAGGAATTCACCCCTCCACTTT.

The genes are TRBV4-1 and TRBJ2-5; TRBD1 agrees at 7 bases. CDR3 length: 17 amino acids. V lost 0 bases to trimming and J lost 2 bases; unmatched junction nucleotides: 9. Germline V CDR1 and CDR2: MGHRA, YSYEKL. CDR3 in DNA: TGCGCCAGCAGCCAAGAAGGGACAGCTATATTTCAAGAGACCCAGTACTTC. Translating it yields CASSQEGTAIFQETQYF.

This clonotype was recorded many times. The rearrangement joins TRBV30 to TRBJ2-7; 7 bases align to TRBD1. CDR3 length: 15 amino acids. V trimming: 2 bases; J trimming: 3 bases; junction bases outside the gene matches: 10. Germline values: CDR1 GTSNPN, CDR2 SVGIG (reference sequence). The DNA of the CDR3 is TGTGCCTGGAGTTCTGACAGGGTCCGTGTCTACGAGCAGTACTTC. It encodes CAWSSDRVRVYEQYF.

CDR3: CASSFRLGDQETQYF. CDR3 nucleotides: TGTGCCAGCAGCTTCCGACTAGGAGACCAAGAGACCCAGTACTTC. The gene calls are TRBV11-2 and TRBJ2-5, with D possibly matching TRBD2 (6 bases). Germline CDR1 and CDR2: SGHAT and FQNNGV. Trimming shortened V by 3 bases and J by 0 bases, and 11 bases separated the two germline ends. This CDR3 has 15 amino acids.

The chain uses TRBV9 and TRBJ2-2; possibly TRBD1 for D (5 bases). This CDR3 is 14 amino acids long. Germline V lookup: CDR1 SGDLS, CDR2 YYNGEE. Trimming cost V 3 bases and J 4 bases, with 10 bases left between them. The DNA of the CDR3 is TGTGCCAGCAGCGGGGCGACAGTCACCGGGGAGCTGTTTTTT. Its protein product is CASSGATVTGELFF.

This clonotype has at least ten counts. V is TRBV12-3 or TRBV12-4 and J is TRBJ2-7, with TRBD2 matching over 12 bases. The CDR3 runs to 16 residues. V lost 6 bases and J lost 4; bases outside the gene matches: 10. CDR3 sequence reads: CASSQGPSGGVYEQYF. The CDR3 DNA is TGTGCCAGCAGCCAAGGACCTAGCGGGGGGGTTTACGAGCAGTACTTC.

This clonotype was seen many times. The V gene is TRBV12-3 or TRBV12-4, the J gene TRBJ1-2; 9 bases line up with TRBD1. The CDR3 consists of 13 residues. V lost 5 bases and J lost 6; bases outside the gene matches: 4. DNA of the CDR3: TGTGCCAGCAGTCTGACAGGGGGTAATGGCTACACCTTC. This encodes CASSLTGGNGYTF.

This clonotype was found many times. The genes are TRBV28 and TRBJ1-6, with unresolved D. This CDR3 comprises 15 residues. Germline CDR1 reads MDHEN; CDR2 reads SYDVKM. The V and J ends lost 4 bases and 6 bases respectively, with 13 bases between them. Written as DNA, the CDR3 is TGTGCCAGCAGTTCCCTCGATCGACCTAATTCACCCCTCCACTTT. Translating gives CASSSLDRPNSPLHF. Complete variable domain (other parts from reference TRBV28 and TRBJ1-6): DVKVTQSSRYLVKRTGEKVFLECVQDMDHENMFWYRQDPGLGLRLIYFSYDVKMKEKGDIPEGYSVSREKKERFSLILESASTNQTSMYLCASSSLDRPNSPLHFGNGTRLTVT.

The chain carries TRBV28 and TRBJ2-7; D is uncertain. The CDR3 loop spans 13 amino acids. Trimming left V 7 bases short and J 2 bases short, with 12 bases between. Germline V CDR1 and CDR2: MDHEN, SYDVKM. The CDR3 DNA reads as TGTGCCAGCACATCCCCCCCCGCCTACGAGCAGTACTTC. Protein product: CASTSPPAYEQYF.